Sequencing of this T cell receptor (beta chain) was carried out in a study of CD8+ T cells in alopecia areata. Study overall: Oral tofacitinib, 5 to 10 mg twice daily, was given in an open-label trial. Study-level results: Scalp sample data also include resident alphabeta T cells from normal skin.

Extracted from the samples, RNA was reverse transcribed into cDNA to serve as the sequencing template. Sequenced by immunoSEQ multiplex PCR; TCRdb stores in-frame clones only, minus some. The sample records 220,000 or so clones, about 53% being singletons. This clone is a singleton in its sample. Its antigen remains unidentified. This CDR3 is built from 16 residues. Germline lookup yields CDR1 GTSNPN and CDR2 SVGIG (reference sequence). V shed 0 bases and J shed 4 bases, with 13 bases lying between them. This chain links TRBV30 with TRBJ2-6; D unresolved. This receptor was obtained from a human donor with alopecia areata. Specimen: CD4+ T cells sorted from blood, collected at week 0. The CDR3 spells CAWSVIPSGGANVLTF. The CDR3 DNA sequence: TGTGCCTGGAGTGTGATCCCCTCAGGCGGGGCCAACGTCCTGACTTTC.